Listed below are T cell receptor beta chains from one sample, sequenced in a study of blood T cell repertoires in COVID-19. The repertoire was sequenced with immunoSEQ multiplex PCR; TCRdb's copy has only in-frame clones and lacks some. The sample has around 320,000 clones, more than 70% seen once. The sequenced sample consisted of peripheral blood. Receptors were obtained from a woman younger than 45 who had recovered from COVID-19. Each CDR3 is given with its conserved first and last residue. Each record gives: clone size, J gene, V gene, D gene, CDR3 DNA, CDR3 protein. D genes are given only for firm matches. Rows may omit the clone size; those that give it use once, few, many or a size class.

size: -; J: TRBJ1-2; V: TRBV19; D: TRBD1; DNA: TGTGCCAGTAGTTTCCCGGGACAGGGGCTTCATGGCTACACCTTC; CDR3: CASSFPGQGLHGYTF
size: once; J: TRBJ2-1; V: TRBV10-3; D: TRBD2; DNA: TGTGCCATTAGTGAGGGGAGGGAGACCAATGAGCAGTTCTTC; CDR3: CAISEGRETNEQFF
size: -; J: TRBJ2-4; V: TRBV19; D: TRBD1; DNA: TGTGCCAGTAGTAACCAGACAGGGGGCGGAATGGACATTCAGTACTTC; CDR3: CASSNQTGGGMDIQYF
size: once; J: TRBJ1-2; V: TRBV6-1; D: TRBD1; DNA: TGTGCCAGCAGTGAGGAGTCGTGGACAGGGAAAAATGGCTACACCTTC; CDR3: CASSEESWTGKNGYTF
size: few; J: TRBJ2-7; V: TRBV19; D: -; DNA: TGTGCCAGTAGTACTCAGGGGTCTTCCTACGAGCAGTACTTC; CDR3: CASSTQGSSYEQYF
size: once; J: TRBJ2-1; V: TRBV28; D: TRBD2; DNA: TGTGCCAGCAGTTCGATAGGGGCAGGTAGCGGGGACAATGAGCAGTTCTTC; CDR3: CASSSIGAGSGDNEQFF
size: -; J: TRBJ1-5; V: TRBV6-6; D: TRBD1; DNA: TGTGCCAGCAGTCCCGACAGGGAGGATCAGCCCCAGCATTTT; CDR3: CASSPDREDQPQHF
size: -; J: TRBJ1-4; V: TRBV5-6; D: -; DNA: TGTGCCAGCAGCTTGGGGTTCTCAGGGCAGAACGAAAAACTGTTTTTT; CDR3: CASSLGFSGQNEKLFF
size: -; J: TRBJ1-2; V: TRBV3-1/TRBV3-2; D: -; DNA: TGTGCCAGCAGCCAAGACAGGGGTTGGGATGGCTACACCTTC; CDR3: CASSQDRGWDGYTF
size: once; J: TRBJ1-1; V: TRBV15; D: TRBD1; DNA: TGTGCCACCAGCAGAGTGGCAGGGGGCATGGCTGAAGCTTTCTTT; CDR3: CATSRVAGGMAEAFF
size: -; J: TRBJ1-1; V: TRBV6-5; D: TRBD1; DNA: TGTGCCAGCAGGCCTCAGGGGGCCGCTGAAGCTTTCTTT; CDR3: CASRPQGAAEAFF
size: -; J: TRBJ1-2; V: TRBV29-1; D: TRBD1; DNA: TGCAGGGTTAACGCGGGACAGGGGGCAGTTGGCTACACCTTC; CDR3: CRVNAGQGAVGYTF
size: -; J: TRBJ2-3; V: TRBV11-3; D: TRBD1; DNA: TGTGCCAGCAGCTTAGGCAGGGGGCGAGGGGCAGATACGCAGTATTTT; CDR3: CASSLGRGRGADTQYF
size: -; J: TRBJ1-2; V: TRBV28; D: TRBD1; DNA: TGTGCCAGCAGTTCGACAGGGGAAGGGAATTATGGCTACACCTTC; CDR3: CASSSTGEGNYGYTF
size: once; J: TRBJ1-1; V: TRBV13; D: -; DNA: TGTGCCAGCAGCTTAGTAACAGGTGAAGCTTTCTTT; CDR3: CASSLVTGEAFF
size: -; J: TRBJ2-3; V: TRBV7-2; D: TRBD2; DNA: TGTGCCAGCAACCTACTAGCGGGGGGCCAAGCAGATACGCAGTATTTT; CDR3: CASNLLAGGQADTQYF
size: -; J: TRBJ1-1; V: TRBV7-2; D: -; DNA: TGTGCCAGCTGCCGAACCCAGGACACTGAAGCTTTCTTT; CDR3: CASCRTQDTEAFF
size: -; J: TRBJ2-7; V: TRBV2; D: TRBD1; DNA: TGTGCCAGCAGTGCTCCTGGTGGACAGGGTTTCTTGTACATCGAGCAGTACTTC; CDR3: CASSAPGGQGFLYIEQYF
size: -; J: TRBJ1-6; V: TRBV11-3; D: TRBD1; DNA: TGTGCCAGCAGCTTAGGAGGACAGGAGGCGAATTCACCCCTCCACTTT; CDR3: CASSLGGQEANSPLHF
size: -; J: TRBJ2-2; V: TRBV10-2; D: -; DNA: TGCGCCAGCAGTGAGTCTGGGGCCGTGCAGCTGTTTTTT; CDR3: CASSESGAVQLFF
size: -; J: TRBJ2-5; V: TRBV3-1/TRBV3-2; D: -; DNA: TGTGCCAGCAGCCAACTAGGATGGGTGACCCAGTACTTC; CDR3: CASSQLGWVTQYF
size: -; J: TRBJ1-5; V: TRBV7-2; D: TRBD1; DNA: TGTGCCAGCAGCCCTTGGGCCCGGACAGGGTTTGACAATCAGCCCCAGCATTTT; CDR3: CASSPWARTGFDNQPQHF
size: few; J: TRBJ1-1; V: TRBV7-9; D: TRBD1; DNA: TGTGCCAGCAGCGATCTCTCGACAGGGCACACTGAAGCTTTCTTT; CDR3: CASSDLSTGHTEAFF
size: -; J: TRBJ2-5; V: TRBV30; D: TRBD1; DNA: TGTGCCTGGAGTACCGACAGGGGGTGGGAGACCCAGTACTTC; CDR3: CAWSTDRGWETQYF
size: -; J: TRBJ1-6; V: TRBV12-3/TRBV12-4; D: -; DNA: TGTGCCAGCAGTTTTATACGGGGGGCACCCCTCCACTTT; CDR3: CASSFIRGAPLHF
size: -; J: TRBJ1-4; V: TRBV5-6; D: -; DNA: TGTGCCAGCAGCTTGGGGAGCGTTTCGCGGGGGGAAAAACTGTTTTTT; CDR3: CASSLGSVSRGEKLFF
size: -; J: TRBJ2-3; V: TRBV28; D: TRBD2; DNA: TGTGCCAGCAGCACAATTGGGACTAGGGATACGCAGTATTTT; CDR3: CASSTIGTRDTQYF
size: -; J: TRBJ1-1; V: TRBV12-3/TRBV12-4; D: TRBD1; DNA: TGTGCCACCATGACAGGGGTTGACACTGAAGCTTTCTTT; CDR3: CATMTGVDTEAFF
size: -; J: TRBJ1-4; V: TRBV7-9; D: TRBD1; DNA: TGTGCCAGCAGTCCTCGAACAGGGGCGAAGGGGAGTGAAAAACTGTTTTTT; CDR3: CASSPRTGAKGSEKLFF
size: -; J: TRBJ2-7; V: TRBV28; D: -; DNA: TGTGCCAGCACCCCAGGGGTGATGAGGGAGCAGTACTTC; CDR3: CASTPGVMREQYF
size: once; J: TRBJ2-6; V: TRBV5-4; D: -; DNA: TGTGCCAGCAGCTTGCCCTCCGGCTCTGGGGCCAACGTCCTGACTTTC; CDR3: CASSLPSGSGANVLTF
size: once; J: TRBJ2-7; V: TRBV5-6; D: -; DNA: TGTGCCAGCAGCTTGGATCGGACATCCTACGAGCAGTACTTC; CDR3: CASSLDRTSYEQYF
size: -; J: TRBJ2-5; V: TRBV28; D: -; DNA: TGTGCCAGTAGTGGTGAAAGGAGGGTTAGTCAAGAGACCCAGTACTTC; CDR3: CASSGERRVSQETQYF
size: -; J: TRBJ1-5; V: TRBV28; D: TRBD1; DNA: TGTGCCAGCAGTTTCGACAGGGGTTGGAGCAATCAGCCCCAGCATTTT; CDR3: CASSFDRGWSNQPQHF
size: -; J: TRBJ1-2; V: TRBV9; D: -; DNA: TGTGCCAGCAGCGTAGACCTGGGGGGATACGGCTACACCTTC; CDR3: CASSVDLGGYGYTF
size: -; J: TRBJ1-1; V: TRBV19; D: -; DNA: TGTGCCAGTAGTATGGTCGGGGTTGGTGAAGCTTTCTTT; CDR3: CASSMVGVGEAFF
size: -; J: TRBJ1-1; V: TRBV20-1; D: -; DNA: TGCAGTGCGGCAGGGTCCCGGAAAGCTTTCTTT; CDR3: CSAAGSRKAFF
size: -; J: TRBJ1-1; V: TRBV10-3; D: -; DNA: TGTGCCATCAGGGGCGCGGGGGGGATTCCCATGGGTATGAACACTGAAGCTTTCTTT; CDR3: CAIRGAGGIPMGMNTEAFF
size: -; J: TRBJ2-7; V: TRBV28; D: -; DNA: TGTGCCAGCAGTTTTCGGGATTTATATGGCTACGAGCAGTACTTC; CDR3: CASSFRDLYGYEQYF
size: -; J: TRBJ1-6; V: TRBV9; D: -; DNA: TGTGCCAGCAGCGTTACAGGAAATTCACCCCTCCACTTT; CDR3: CASSVTGNSPLHF
size: -; J: TRBJ1-2; V: TRBV28; D: TRBD1; DNA: TGTGCCTCTCAGGACAGGGCCAATGGCTACACCTTC; CDR3: CASQDRANGYTF
size: -; J: TRBJ1-1; V: TRBV19; D: -; DNA: TGTGCCAGTAGTATAACTTACAACTCAGGGATGAACACTGAAGCTTTCTTT; CDR3: CASSITYNSGMNTEAFF
size: few; J: TRBJ1-3; V: TRBV18; D: -; DNA: TGTGCCAGCTCACTGACAGGAGACTCACCCACCATATATTTT; CDR3: CASSLTGDSPTIYF
size: -; J: TRBJ2-7; V: TRBV6-5; D: -; DNA: TGTGCCAGCACACTCGTGGGGGCTGAGGGCGAGCAGTACTTC; CDR3: CASTLVGAEGEQYF
size: -; J: TRBJ1-2; V: TRBV12-3/TRBV12-4; D: -; DNA: TGTGCCAGCAGTTTAAAGGGGGTTTATGGCTACACCTTC; CDR3: CASSLKGVYGYTF
size: -; J: TRBJ2-3; V: TRBV20-1; D: -; DNA: TGCAGTGCTTTAGCGGATACGCAGTATTTT; CDR3: CSALADTQYF
size: -; J: TRBJ2-1; V: TRBV11-2; D: -; DNA: TGTGCCAGCAGCACTTGGGGAGCCAATGAGCAGTTCTTC; CDR3: CASSTWGANEQFF
size: -; J: TRBJ1-5; V: TRBV3-1/TRBV3-2; D: TRBD1; DNA: TGTGCCAGCAGTCCCGGGACAGGGAATCAGCCCCAGCATTTT; CDR3: CASSPGTGNQPQHF
size: -; J: TRBJ2-6; V: TRBV7-9; D: -; DNA: TGTGCCAGCAGTTTCAGGTCCTCCGGGGCCAACGTCCTGACTTTC; CDR3: CASSFRSSGANVLTF
size: -; J: TRBJ1-4; V: TRBV7-2; D: -; DNA: TGTGCCAGCAGCTTAGCGCAGGGGGAAAAACTGTTTTTT; CDR3: CASSLAQGEKLFF
size: -; J: TRBJ2-5; V: TRBV7-9; D: -; DNA: TGTGCCAGCAGGTCCCGGCAGGTGCTCCACGAGACCCAGTACTTC; CDR3: CASRSRQVLHETQYF
size: once; J: TRBJ1-1; V: TRBV28; D: -; DNA: TGTGCCAGCAGTTTAAGCAGGGAAGCTTTCTTT; CDR3: CASSLSREAFF